The clone carrying this T cell receptor beta chain was found once. Seattle enrolled patients during active infection and tracked them longitudinally. These data come from a study of blood T cell repertoires in COVID-19. Study-wide background: Sources were T cells, B-cell-depleted T cells, or PBMCs; the material itself was cDNA or gDNA.

Germline-derived CDR1 and CDR2 are ENHRY and SYGVKD. The CDR3 has 15 residues. Trimming left V 0 bases short and J 3 bases short, with 11 bases between. As processed by the authors: Reference gene primer amplification yielded estimated nucleated cell counts. Assay used: immunoSEQ multiplex PCR; TCRdb lists only in-frame clones, some missing. V and J calls and clone size are those listed in that table; D and trimming were worked out from the DNA. The data show about 300,000 clones, less than 85% seen once. The chain joins TRBV10-3 to TRBJ1-2, with a possible D match to TRBD1 (6 bases). The TCR was taken from a human donor with COVID-19, enrolled during active disease. The donor label of this sample is uncertain. What was sequenced was peripheral blood. CDR3 sequence reads: CAISESGGGYYGYTF. The CDR3 DNA is TGTGCCATCAGTGAGTCTGGGGGCGGCTACTATGGCTACACCTTC.